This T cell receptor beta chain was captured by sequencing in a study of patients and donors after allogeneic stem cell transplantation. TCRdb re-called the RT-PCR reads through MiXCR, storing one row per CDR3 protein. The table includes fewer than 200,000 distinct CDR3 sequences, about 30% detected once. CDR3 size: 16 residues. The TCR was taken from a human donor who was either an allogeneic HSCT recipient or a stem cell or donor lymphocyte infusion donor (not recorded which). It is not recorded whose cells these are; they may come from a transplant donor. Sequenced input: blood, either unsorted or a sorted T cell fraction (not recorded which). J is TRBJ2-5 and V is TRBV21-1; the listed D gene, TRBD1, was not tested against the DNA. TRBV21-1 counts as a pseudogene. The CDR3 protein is CASSTPDSRSQETQYF. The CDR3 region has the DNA TGTGCCAGCAGCACCCCTGACAGCAGGTCCCAAGAGACCCAGTACTTC.